The next 13 T cell receptor beta chains were all read from a single sample in a study of T cell responses to AZD1222 COVID-19 vaccine. Assay used: immunoSEQ multiplex PCR; TCRdb lists only in-frame clones, some missing. The repertoire holds over 70,000 clones, roughly 90% seen once, with about 5% in the top ten. Sequenced here: peripheral blood, sampled 28 days after the second AZD1222 dose. The receptors stem from an adult who received the AZD1222 COVID-19 vaccine.

This clone has a single count. The rearrangement uses TRBV3-1 (or the pseudogene TRBV3-2) and TRBJ2-7, with 11 bases identical to TRBD2. The CDR3 is 20 amino acids. Trimming cost V 0 bases and J 5 bases; bases outside gene matches: 18. Germline V gives CDR1 LGHDT, CDR2 YNNKEL (reference sequence). The CDR3 DNA is TGTGCCAGCAGCCAAGATCCGGACGAAGATAGGCTAGCGGGGGGTAACGAGCAGTACTTC. This sequence encodes CASSQDPDEDRLAGGNEQYF.

The CDR3: CASSRTGGQGQPQHF. In DNA, the CDR3 is TGCGCCAGCAGCCGAACAGGGGGCCAGGGACAGCCCCAGCATTTT. The rearrangement links TRBV4-1 to TRBJ1-5; 9 positions agree with TRBD1. Germline CDR1 is MGHRA and CDR2 is YSYEKL. J was trimmed by 7 bases and V by 4 bases; bases with no gene match: 8. This CDR3 contains 15 residues.

The rearrangement links TRBV6-5 to TRBJ1-1; TRBD1 matches 8 bases. The CDR3 consists of 15 residues. V was clipped by 5 bases and J by 2 bases; unmatched bases: 7. Germline V gene data show CDR1 as MNHEY and CDR2 as SVGAGI. Here the CDR3 DNA reads TGTGCCAGCAGTCGGTCGACAGGGGTAAACACTGAAGCTTTCTTT. Residues: CASSRSTGVNTEAFF.

The V call is TRBV4-3, the J call TRBJ2-7; 7 bases map to TRBD1. CDR1 and CDR2 from the germline V gene are LGHNA and YSLEER. This CDR3 is built from 13 residues. J was trimmed by 4 bases and V by 1 base; bases with no gene match: 1. DNA of the CDR3: TGCGCCAGCAGCCAAGGGACAGGATACGAGCAGTACTTC. This encodes CASSQGTGYEQYF.

V usage is TRBV3-1 (or the pseudogene TRBV3-2) and J usage is TRBJ1-5, with 9 bases identical to TRBD1. The germline CDR1 and CDR2 sequences are LGHDT and YNNKEL (reference sequence). CDR3 length equals 15 residues. V shed 4 bases and J 6 bases; nucleotides not matched to a gene: 7. CDR3 amino acids: CASSRTTGGSQPQHF. For the CDR3, the DNA is TGTGCCAGCAGCCGCACTACAGGGGGCAGTCAGCCCCAGCATTTT.

The V call is TRBV7-9, the J call TRBJ1-5; D not certain. Trimming cost V 0 bases and J 0 bases, with 3 bases left between them. This CDR3 comprises 14 residues. The germline V gene encodes CDR1 SEHNR and CDR2 FQNEAQ (reference sequence). The CDR3 here is CASSLAGSNQPQHF. The CDR3 DNA is TGTGCCAGCAGCTTAGCAGGTAGCAATCAGCCCCAGCATTTT.

The gene calls are TRBV6-5 and TRBJ2-7; TRBD1 agrees at 9 bases. The CDR3 is 14 residues long. J was trimmed by 8 bases and V by 5 bases; bases with no gene match: 10. The germline V gene encodes CDR1 MNHEY and CDR2 SVGAGI. CDR3 sequence (DNA): TGTGCCAGCAGTCTTTCGGGACAGGGTGTTCAGCAGTACGTC. It yields the protein CASSLSGQGVQQYV.

This chain uses TRBV2 with TRBJ2-7; 9 positions match TRBD1. Germline trimming cut 6 bases from V and 5 bases from J; bases unmatched to any gene: 2. Germline CDR1 reads SNHLY; CDR2 reads FYNNEI. There are 12 residues in the CDR3. CDR3 DNA: TGTGCCAGCAGGGACAGGGGCCACGAGCAGTACGTC. Translating gives CASRDRGHEQYV.

The chain has TRBV25-1 and TRBJ1-2; 8 positions match TRBD1. V was pared by 7 bases and J by 12 bases, with 7 bases of the junction left unmatched. Per germline, CDR1 MGHDK and CDR2 SYGVNS. The CDR3 runs to 11 residues. CDR3: CASTDGQGDTF. The CDR3 DNA reads TGTGCCAGCACCGACGGACAGGGAGACACCTTC.

This clone was seen a single time. A read error may account for a junction end that differs from germline. This rearrangement joins TRBV7-7 to TRBJ2-1, with D uncertain. Looked up from germline, CDR1 is SSHAT and CDR2 is FNYEAQ (reference sequence). The CDR3 sequence is 15 residues long. CDR3 in amino acids: CASSLVGGAGGEQFF. Written as DNA, the CDR3 is TGTGCTAGCAGCTTAGTGGGTGGAGCAGGCGGAGAGCAGTTCTTC.

About this clone itself: This specimen includes other DNA sequences encoding the same CDR3. This rearrangement joins TRBV9 to TRBJ2-3; D remains ambiguous. Germline V CDR1 and CDR2: SGDLS, YYNGEE. Trimming took off 0 bases at V and 0 bases at J, with 5 bases between the two ends. CDR3 length equals 14 residues. The CDR3 sequence is CASSVATSTDTQYF. CDR3 bases: TGTGCCAGCAGCGTAGCTACTAGCACAGATACGCAGTATTTT.

The chain joins TRBV5-1 to TRBJ1-2, with D hard to call. The V gene lost 3 bases and the J gene lost 3 bases, with 12 bases spanning the gap. The CDR3 spans 14 residues. CDR1 and CDR2 from the germline V gene are SGHRS and YFSETQ. CDR3 sequence (DNA): TGCGCCAGCAGCTGGACGGCAGATTACTATGGCTACACCTTC. Translated: CASSWTADYYGYTF.

V is TRBV7-9 and J is TRBJ1-2, with D perhaps matching TRBD1 (6 bases). Germline CDR1 reads SEHNR; CDR2 reads FQNEAQ (reference sequence). The CDR3 has 14 residues. V was clipped by 1 base and J by 6 bases, with 12 bases between them. For the CDR3, the DNA is TGTGCCAGCAGCTTAGAGGGGTGGACAGATGGCTACACCTTC. Its protein product is CASSLEGWTDGYTF.